The clone carrying this T cell receptor (beta chain) occurred many times. Each CDR3 protein is one row after TCRdb ran MiXCR on the RACE reads. The sample includes tens of thousands of distinct CDR3 sequences, 6.5% to 8% of them seen just once. These data originate in a study of human T cells and chemical hapten exposure. The time point is: pre-sensitization, week 0. Treatment of the sample: therapeutic diphenylcyclopropenone sensitization with weekly scalp DPC. The CDR3 is made up of 18 amino acids. Germline lookup yields CDR1 GTSNPN and CDR2 SVGIG (reference sequence). After removal of 1 base from V and 3 bases from J, the junction contained 9 bases not matched to a gene.

The chain couples TRBV30 to TRBJ2-1; the match to TRBD2 covers 13 bases. The receptor was derived from a woman aged 50 to 60 with alopecia areata. Some clones in this sample may be carry-over from other donors' samples. Sequenced here: whole blood, sampled in connection with sensitization to the hapten diphenylcyclopropenone (DPC). In DNA, the CDR3 is TGTGCCTGGAGTGAGCCCTCGACTAGCGGGAGGAGCTACAATGAGCAGTTCTTC. Its translation is CAWSEPSTSGRSYNEQFF.